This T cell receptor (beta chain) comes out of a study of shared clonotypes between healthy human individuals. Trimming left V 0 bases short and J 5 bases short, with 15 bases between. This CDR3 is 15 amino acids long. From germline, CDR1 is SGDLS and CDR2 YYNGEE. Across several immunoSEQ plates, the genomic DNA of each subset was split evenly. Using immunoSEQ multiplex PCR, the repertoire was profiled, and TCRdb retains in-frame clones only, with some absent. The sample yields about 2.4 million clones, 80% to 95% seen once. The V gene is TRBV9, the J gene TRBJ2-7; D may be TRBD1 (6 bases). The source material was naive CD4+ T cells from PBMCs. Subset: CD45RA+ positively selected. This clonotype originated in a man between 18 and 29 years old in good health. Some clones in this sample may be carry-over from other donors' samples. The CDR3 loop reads CASSVAGQGSHEQYF. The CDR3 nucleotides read TGTGCCAGCAGCGTAGCGGGGCAGGGGTCCCACGAGCAGTACTTC.